One sample yielded the 27 T cell receptor beta chains listed below, sequenced in a study of blood T cell repertoires in COVID-19. Profiling relied on immunoSEQ multiplex PCR, and the TCRdb table lists in-frame clones only, not all of them. The sample records 250,000 or so clones, 85% to 90% being singletons. Sequenced material: peripheral blood. The receptors stem from a young man with COVID-19, enrolled during active disease.

In its sample, this clone was seen a few times. V and J are TRBV24-1 and TRBJ2-3; tentatively, D is TRBD2 (6 bases). V was trimmed by 3 bases and J by 3 bases, leaving 15 bases between them. This CDR3 has 16 amino acids. Germline values: CDR1 KGHDR, CDR2 SFDVKD. CDR3 nucleotide sequence: TGTGCCACCAGTGATGGTGGGGAAGGAGGGACAGATACGCAGTATTTT. Protein sequence: CATSDGGEGGTDTQYF.

Of note for this clone: No DNA is shown, since the ends of the CDR3 on it are uncertain; the CDR3 is the one TCRdb lists. The CDR3 is CASSEVGQGAMYF. The rearrangement joins TRBV9 to TRBJ2-3; the table's D call, TRBD1, was not checked against the DNA. Germline assignment: CDR1 SGDLS and CDR2 YYNGEE. From its first to its last residue, the CDR3 has 13 amino acids.

This chain connects TRBV15 to TRBJ2-5; D is uncertain. Trimming removed 5 bases from V and 4 bases from J, with 14 bases in between. CDR1 is LNHNV, CDR2 YYDKDF, per germline (reference sequence). CDR3 length: 14 residues. This chain's CDR3 is CATSGVRQAETQYF. CDR3 DNA sequence: TGTGCCACCAGCGGCGTGCGGCAAGCAGAGACCCAGTACTTC.

V and J are TRBV10-3 and TRBJ2-5, with no clear D. V shed 10 bases and J shed 0 bases, with 18 bases lying between them. The CDR3 is 15 residues long. Germline lookup yields CDR1 ENHRY and CDR2 SYGVKD. CDR3 nucleotides: TGTGCCACCAAAGCTAAGTACGAGTACCAAGAGACCCAGTACTTC. Its translation is CATKAKYEYQETQYF.

The V call is TRBV7-2, the J call TRBJ2-7; TRBD1 matches 10 bases. Germline CDR1 is SGHTA and CDR2 is FQGNSA. This CDR3 has 16 residues. The ends lost 7 bases at V and 2 bases at J; junction bases unmatched: 11. In DNA, the CDR3 is TGTGCCAGCACCCTAACAGACAGGGGGCCTCCCTACGAGCAGTACTTC. Residues: CASTLTDRGPPYEQYF.

V usage is TRBV11-3 and J usage is TRBJ2-2; 8 bases are a match to TRBD1. The V segment lost 5 bases and the J segment 7 bases; nucleotides outside the gene matches: 12. Looked up from germline, CDR1 is SGHNT and CDR2 is YENEEA. The CDR3 totals 16 residues. CDR3 DNA: TGTGCCAGCAGCGTCTCCCCTTACAGGGGGGTCGGGGAGCTGTTTTTT. Translated: CASSVSPYRGVGELFF.

This clone appeared once. The genes are TRBV4-2 and TRBJ2-3; a possible D gene is TRBD2 (5 bases). The V gene's germline CDR1 is LGHNA and CDR2 YNFKEQ. V was trimmed by 0 bases and J by 2 bases, leaving 12 bases between them. The CDR3 length is 16 residues. Written as DNA, the CDR3 is TGTGCCAGCAGCCAAGAGCGGGTTGGGAACACAGATACGCAGTATTTT. Translated: CASSQERVGNTDTQYF.

In its sample, this clone was seen once. The chain combines TRBV18 with TRBJ1-6; 10 bases agree with TRBD1. V was clipped by 8 bases and J by 7 bases; unmatched bases: 2. Germline lookup yields CDR1 KGHSH and CDR2 LQKENI. The CDR3 is 13 residues long. The CDR3 DNA follows: TGTGCCAGCCGGGACAGGGGAAATTCACCCCTCCACTTT. Its translation is CASRDRGNSPLHF.

CDR3 sequence: CASSQGLANDEQYF. The CDR3 DNA reads TGTGCCAGCAGCCAAGGGCTAGCCAACGACGAGCAGTACTTC. This chain links TRBV4-2 with TRBJ2-7, with a weak D call TRBD2 (5 bases). CDR1 is LGHNA and CDR2 is YNFKEQ in the germline V gene. The CDR3 is 14 amino acids. Between the trimmed V and J ends, which lost 1 base and 5 bases, there was a span of 12 bases.

This rearrangement joins TRBV18 to TRBJ2-1, with D maybe TRBD1 (6 bases). With 2 bases removed from V and 1 base from J, the gap between germline ends came to 12 bases. The germline V gene has CDR1 KGHSH and CDR2 LQKENI. This CDR3 is 16 amino acids long. The CDR3 spells CASSPSQQGSYNEQFF. The DNA of the CDR3 is TGTGCCAGCTCACCATCTCAACAGGGATCCTACAATGAGCAGTTCTTC.

With regard to this clone: The same CDR3 is also encoded by other DNA sequences in this sample. The chain is built from TRBV10-3 and TRBJ1-5; no clear D. V was clipped by 0 bases and J by 4 bases, with 4 bases between them. The CDR3 is made up of 13 amino acids. Germline V lookup: CDR1 ENHRY, CDR2 SYGVKD. The CDR3 region has the DNA TGTGCCATCAGTGAGTCGGAGAATCAGCCCCAGCATTTT. It encodes CAISESENQPQHF.

The chain combines TRBV28 with TRBJ2-5; possibly TRBD2 for D (5 bases). Per germline, CDR1 MDHEN and CDR2 SYDVKM. Trimming removed 6 bases at V and 6 bases at J, with 14 bases between. The CDR3 totals 13 residues. DNA for the CDR3: TGTGCCAGCAGCCCTCGTACGGGAAAGACCCAGTACTTC. It codes for CASSPRTGKTQYF.

V is TRBV5-6 and J is TRBJ1-2; 9 bases map to TRBD1. The J segment lost 5 bases and the V segment lost 1 base, leaving 9 bases of the junction unmatched. The germline V gene has CDR1 SGHDT and CDR2 YYEEEE. CDR3 length: 16 residues. DNA for the CDR3: TGTGCCAGCAGCTTGACCGGGACAGGGAGTTGGTATGGCTACACCTTC. Translated, it gives CASSLTGTGSWYGYTF. Filled out from reference TRBV5-6 and TRBJ1-2, the complete variable domain reads DAGVTQSPTHLIKTRGQQVTLRCSPKSGHDTVSWYQQALGQGPQFIFQYYEEEERQRGNFPDRFSGHQFPNYSSELNVNALLLGDSALYLCASSLTGTGSWYGYTFGSGTRLTVV.

The rearrangement links TRBV19 to TRBJ1-4; D not certain. This CDR3 has 15 amino acids. V lost 1 base and J 8 bases, leaving 14 bases between the germline ends. Germline V gene sequence: CDR1 LNHDA, CDR2 SQIVND (reference sequence). The CDR3 DNA is TGTGCCAGTAGTATAGGGTCCAGTCTGAGGGAAAAACTGTTTTTT. Translated, it gives CASSIGSSLREKLFF.

The chain employs TRBV14 and TRBJ2-7; perhaps TRBD2 as D (6 bases). Germline V gene data show CDR1 as SGHDN and CDR2 as FVKESK. The CDR3 is 15 amino acids. The V end lost 5 bases, the J end lost 0 bases, and 14 bases lay between the germline ends. The CDR3 DNA reads as TGTGCCAGCAGCACCACTAGCTGGGGCTCCTACGAGCAGTACTTC. Translated: CASSTTSWGSYEQYF. The entire variable domain, with the rest obtained from reference TRBV14 and TRBJ2-7, is as follows: EAGVTQFPSHSVIEKGQTVTLRCDPISGHDNLYWYRRVMGKEIKFLLHFVKESKQDESGMPNNRFLAERTGGTYSTLKVQPAELEDSGVYFCASSTTSWGSYEQYFGPGTRLTVT.

The chain employs TRBV11-1 and TRBJ2-5; 7 bases fit TRBD2. The V segment lost 2 bases and the J segment 2 bases; nucleotides outside the gene matches: 5. Germline CDR1 is SGHAT and CDR2 is FQDESV (reference sequence). The CDR3 spans 15 residues. CDR3 protein: CASSLRRGLQETQYF. The CDR3 region has the DNA TGTGCCAGCAGCTTAAGAAGGGGACTACAAGAGACCCAGTACTTC.

The DNA of the CDR3 is TGTGCCACCGGTAGTACCGGGACAGGGTTCACCGGGGAGCTGTTTTTT. It codes for CATGSTGTGFTGELFF. The V and J genes are TRBV24-1 and TRBJ2-2; 9 positions agree with TRBD1. The V and J ends lost 9 bases and 4 bases, in that order; junction bases with no gene match: 11. Germline-derived CDR1 and CDR2 are KGHDR and SFDVKD. The CDR3 is 16 residues long.

V usage is TRBV19 and J usage is TRBJ2-1, with D perhaps matching TRBD1 (7 bases). V was pared by 5 bases and J by 5 bases, with 13 bases between. This CDR3 comprises 14 residues. Per the germline V gene, CDR1 is LNHDA and CDR2 is SQIVND (reference sequence). CDR3 residues: CASSDQGGHNEQFF. CDR3 DNA: TGTGCCAGTAGTGACCAGGGGGGCCACAATGAGCAGTTCTTC.

The chain combines TRBV28 with TRBJ2-7; 11 bases agree with TRBD2. Germline trimming cut 1 base from V and 7 bases from J; bases unmatched to any gene: 9. Germline V lookup: CDR1 MDHEN, CDR2 SYDVKM. CDR3 length equals 16 residues. The CDR3 region has the DNA TGTGCCAGCAGTTTATTACTAGCGGGAGAGTCGAGGGAGCAGTACTTC. The encoded protein is CASSLLLAGESREQYF.

The chain couples TRBV18 to TRBJ2-2, with TRBD2 matching over 7 bases. Trimming took 1 base from V and 6 from J; bases not matched to a gene: 2. The CDR3 is 14 residues long. CDR1 and CDR2 from the germline V gene are KGHSH and LQKENI. CDR3 in amino acids: CASSPQSGAGELFF. The CDR3 DNA is TGTGCCAGCTCACCACAAAGCGGGGCCGGGGAGCTGTTTTTT.

The gene calls are TRBV24-1 and TRBJ2-3; D might be TRBD2 (6 bases). V was trimmed by 5 bases and J by 6 bases, leaving 17 bases between them. From germline, CDR1 is KGHDR and CDR2 SFDVKD. The CDR3 is made up of 15 amino acids. CDR3 in DNA: TGTGCCACCAGTGTTAGGGGAGGCCCGAAGGATACGCAGTATTTT. It codes for CATSVRGGPKDTQYF.

The V and J genes are TRBV9 and TRBJ2-5; D might be TRBD2 (7 bases). Germline values: CDR1 SGDLS, CDR2 YYNGEE. Trimming pared 0 bases from V and 1 base from J, leaving 13 bases between. The CDR3 spans 16 residues. CDR3: CASSVVAGAPQETQYF. The CDR3 nucleotides are TGTGCCAGCAGCGTAGTGGCGGGGGCACCCCAAGAGACCCAGTACTTC.

This chain connects TRBV2 to TRBJ2-5; the D is unclear. Trimming took 6 bases from V and 3 from J, leaving 5 bases between them. Germline values: CDR1 SNHLY, CDR2 FYNNEI. The CDR3 loop spans 11 amino acids. This CDR3 is CASRHEETQYF. The CDR3, as DNA: TGTGCCAGCAGACATGAAGAGACCCAGTACTTC.

V usage is TRBV19 and J usage is TRBJ1-1, with 7 bases that match TRBD1. The CDR3 length is 15 residues. V was clipped by 5 bases and J by 1 base; unmatched bases: 7. The germline V gene has CDR1 LNHDA and CDR2 SQIVND (reference sequence). The CDR3 nucleotides are TGTGCCAGTAGTTCAAGAGACAGGGAGAACACTGAAGCTTTCTTT. Translation gives CASSSRDRENTEAFF.

The chain couples TRBV5-4 to TRBJ1-2, with 8 bases identical to TRBD1. Trimming removed 2 bases from V and 7 bases from J; junction bases left unmatched: 7. The CDR3 extends over 14 amino acids. Germline loops: CDR1 SGHNT, CDR2 YYREEE (reference sequence). The CDR3 sequence is CASSFVGQGIGYTF. CDR3 nucleotide sequence: TGTGCCAGCAGCTTTGTCGGACAGGGTATTGGCTACACCTTC.

This rearrangement joins TRBV21-1 to TRBJ1-2. TRBV21-1 is designated a pseudogene. CDR3 size: 16 residues. CDR3: CASSKATQPLNYGYTF. The CDR3, as DNA: TGTGCCAGCAGCAAAGCGACTCAGCCGCTTAACTATGGCTACACCTTC.

The chain recombines TRBV19 with TRBJ2-7; TRBD1 aligns across 9 bases. Germline CDR1 reads LNHDA; CDR2 reads SQIVND (reference sequence). V shed 6 bases and J 2 bases; nucleotides not matched to a gene: 11. CDR3 length: 16 amino acids. In DNA, the CDR3 is TGTGCCAGTAGCGAGATCTCCGGGACAGGGACCTACGAGCAGTACTTC. The encoded protein is CASSEISGTGTYEQYF.